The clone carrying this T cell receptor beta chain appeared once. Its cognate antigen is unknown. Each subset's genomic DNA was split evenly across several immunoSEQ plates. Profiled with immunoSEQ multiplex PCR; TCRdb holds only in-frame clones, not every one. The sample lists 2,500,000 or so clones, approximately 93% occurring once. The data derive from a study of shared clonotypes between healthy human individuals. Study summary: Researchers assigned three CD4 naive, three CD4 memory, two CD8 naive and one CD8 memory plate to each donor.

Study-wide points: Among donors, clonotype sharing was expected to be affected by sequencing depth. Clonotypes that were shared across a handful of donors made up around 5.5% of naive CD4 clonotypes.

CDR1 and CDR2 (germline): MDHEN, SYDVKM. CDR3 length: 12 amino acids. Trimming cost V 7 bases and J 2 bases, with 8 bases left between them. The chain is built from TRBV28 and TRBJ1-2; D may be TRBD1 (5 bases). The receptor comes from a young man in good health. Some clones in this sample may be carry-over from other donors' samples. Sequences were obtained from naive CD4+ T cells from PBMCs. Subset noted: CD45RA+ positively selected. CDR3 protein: CASNQGNYGYTF. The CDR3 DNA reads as TGTGCCAGCAACCAGGGAAACTATGGCTACACCTTC.